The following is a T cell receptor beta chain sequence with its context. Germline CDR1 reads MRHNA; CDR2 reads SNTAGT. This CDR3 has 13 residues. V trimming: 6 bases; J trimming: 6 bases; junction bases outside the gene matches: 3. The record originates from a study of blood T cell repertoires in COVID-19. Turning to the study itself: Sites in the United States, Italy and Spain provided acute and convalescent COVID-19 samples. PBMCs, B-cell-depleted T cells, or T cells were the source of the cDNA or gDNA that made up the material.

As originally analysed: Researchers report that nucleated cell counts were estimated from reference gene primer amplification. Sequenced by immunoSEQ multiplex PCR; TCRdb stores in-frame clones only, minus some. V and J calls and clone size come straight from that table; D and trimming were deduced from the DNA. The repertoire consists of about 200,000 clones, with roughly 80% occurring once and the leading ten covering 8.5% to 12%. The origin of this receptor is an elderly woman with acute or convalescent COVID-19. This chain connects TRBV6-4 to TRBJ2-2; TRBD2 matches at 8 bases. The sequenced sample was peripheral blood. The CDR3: CASSWTSPGELFF. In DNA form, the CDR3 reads TGTGCCAGCAGCTGGACTAGCCCCGGGGAGCTGTTTTTT.